Sequencing of this T cell receptor (beta chain) was carried out in a study of molecular identifiers for immune sequencing clone quantification. Study findings and constraints: Highly expanded clones may be undercounted when identical TCR molecules share barcodes. Jurkat TCR RNA from one cell was spiked into approximately 1 million naive cells, and it was reportedly detectable there.

To note about this clonotype: The antigen remains undetermined.

One entry per CDR3 protein, called by TCRdb with MiXCR from the PCR reads. The sample contains some 580,000 distinct CDR3 sequences, less than 30% of which appear only once. RNA fractions of 10%, 30% or 50% and about 17,000 to 1,000,000 sorted cells were the source of naive CD8 libraries. The length of the CDR3 is 14 residues. Germline CDR1 is SGDLS and CDR2 is YYNGEE. J lost 8 bases, V lost 2 bases, and 7 bases had no gene match. The chain combines TRBV9 with TRBJ2-3, with 8 bases lining up with TRBD2. Sequenced material: naive CD8+ T cells from blood, with Jurkat cell RNA spiked in. Subset indicated: FACS-sorted CD8+CD4-CCR7+CD45RA+ naive T cells. The clonotype was recovered from a human donor in good health. Some libraries in this study had Jurkat cell RNA spiked in. Here the CDR3 reads CASSVGTLAGTQYF. CDR3 coding DNA: TGTGCCAGCAGCGTCGGGACCCTAGCGGGTACGCAGTATTTT.